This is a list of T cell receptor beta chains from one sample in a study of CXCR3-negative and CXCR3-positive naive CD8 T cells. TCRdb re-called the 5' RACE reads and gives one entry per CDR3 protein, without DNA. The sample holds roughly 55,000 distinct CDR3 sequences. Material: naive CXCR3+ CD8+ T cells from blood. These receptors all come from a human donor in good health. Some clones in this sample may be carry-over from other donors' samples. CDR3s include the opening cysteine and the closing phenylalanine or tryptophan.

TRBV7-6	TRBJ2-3	CASSLGRGLTDTQYF
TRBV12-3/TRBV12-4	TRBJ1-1	CASRSRVDEKNTEAFF
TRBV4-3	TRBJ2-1	CASSFGSINNEQFF
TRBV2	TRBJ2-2	CATKQSRLDTGELFF
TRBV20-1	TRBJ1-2	CSARDGYGYTF
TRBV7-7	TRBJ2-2	CASSSGETGELFF
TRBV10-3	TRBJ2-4	CASNRGGSDIQYF
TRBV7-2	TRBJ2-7	CASSPGTGSGPEQYF
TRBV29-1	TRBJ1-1	CSVWDSRETEAFF
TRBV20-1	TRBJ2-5	CSARDIGRGEETQYF
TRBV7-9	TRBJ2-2	CASSSSGGAITGELFF
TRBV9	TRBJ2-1	CASSVERGYNEQFF
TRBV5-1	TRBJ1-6	CASSDRIMSSYNSPLHF
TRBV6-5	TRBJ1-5	CASSYALRQPQHF
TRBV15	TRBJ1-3	CATSRDRALGNTIYF
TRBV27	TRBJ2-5	CASASGQETQYF
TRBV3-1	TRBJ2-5	CASSSPGLAGASETQYF
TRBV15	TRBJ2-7	CATSGTNYEQYF
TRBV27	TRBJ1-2	CASSVYRGQGYTF
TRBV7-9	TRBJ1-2	CASSPPDRNYGYTF
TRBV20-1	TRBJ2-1	CSAPPTDGSEQFF
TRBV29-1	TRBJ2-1	CSFRTSGGAFAYNEQFF
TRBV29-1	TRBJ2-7	CSAIRTGAYEQYF
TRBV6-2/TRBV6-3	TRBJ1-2	CASSFRTASVYGYTF
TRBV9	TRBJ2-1	CASSGGGAAEQFF
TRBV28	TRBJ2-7	CASTLTTGTASYEQYF
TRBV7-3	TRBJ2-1	CASSSGLAASSEQFF
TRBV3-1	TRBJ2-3	CASSPDRESQYF
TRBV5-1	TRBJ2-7	CASSSFGGAGYEQYF
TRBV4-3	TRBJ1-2	CASSQVLDTGYGYTF
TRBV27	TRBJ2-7	CASSHLAGAEQYF
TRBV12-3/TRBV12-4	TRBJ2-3	CASPPSAYHSTDTQYF
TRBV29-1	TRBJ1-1	CSVPGGTEAFF